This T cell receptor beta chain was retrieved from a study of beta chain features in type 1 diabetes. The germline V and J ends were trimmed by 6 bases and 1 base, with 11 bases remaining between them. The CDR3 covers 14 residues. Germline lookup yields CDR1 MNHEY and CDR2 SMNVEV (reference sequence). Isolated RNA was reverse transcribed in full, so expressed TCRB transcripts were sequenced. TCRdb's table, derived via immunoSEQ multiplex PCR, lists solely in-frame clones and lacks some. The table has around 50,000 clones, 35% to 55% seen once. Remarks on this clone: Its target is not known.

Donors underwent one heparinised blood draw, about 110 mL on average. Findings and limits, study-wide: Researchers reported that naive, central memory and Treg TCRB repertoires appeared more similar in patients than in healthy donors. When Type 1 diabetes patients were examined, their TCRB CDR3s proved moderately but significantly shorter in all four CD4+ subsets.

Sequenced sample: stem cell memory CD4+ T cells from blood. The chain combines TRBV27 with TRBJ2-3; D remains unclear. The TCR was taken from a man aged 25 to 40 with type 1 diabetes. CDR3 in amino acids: CASSPAYGTDTQYF. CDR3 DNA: TGTGCCAGCAGCCCCGCCTATGGCACAGATACGCAGTATTTT.